The source of this T cell receptor (beta chain) is a study of CXCR3-negative and CXCR3-positive naive CD8 T cells. Study-wide context: Roughly 1.5 +/- 0.3 million TRB reads came from each library, giving 130 million to 150 million in total. Study-wide results and caveats: Comparison of naive cells showed more hydrophobic TRB CDR3s in CXCR3-positive than in CXCR3-negative naive cells. Cryopreservation partially decreased CXCR3 expression, and most assays used fresh PBMCs.

Those CD8+ T cells considered naive were CD45RO-CCR7+CD27+CD95-. The germline V gene has CDR1 MNHEY and CDR2 SVGAGI. The CDR3 runs 11 residues. The libraries of TRB cDNA were constructed through 5' RACE using UMI labels. TCRdb re-called the 5' RACE reads and gives one entry per CDR3 protein, without DNA. This repertoire includes tens of thousands of distinct CDR3 sequences. Turning to this clonotype: No antigen is known for it.

The origin of this receptor is a human donor in good health. Some clones in this sample may be carry-over from other donors' samples. The genes are TRBV6-5 and TRBJ1-1. Sequencing used naive CXCR3+ CD8+ T cells from blood. The subset was: CD45RO-CCR7+CD27+CD95- naive CD8+ T cells expressing CXCR3 (TNR3+). CDR3 residues: CVVGMNTEAFF.